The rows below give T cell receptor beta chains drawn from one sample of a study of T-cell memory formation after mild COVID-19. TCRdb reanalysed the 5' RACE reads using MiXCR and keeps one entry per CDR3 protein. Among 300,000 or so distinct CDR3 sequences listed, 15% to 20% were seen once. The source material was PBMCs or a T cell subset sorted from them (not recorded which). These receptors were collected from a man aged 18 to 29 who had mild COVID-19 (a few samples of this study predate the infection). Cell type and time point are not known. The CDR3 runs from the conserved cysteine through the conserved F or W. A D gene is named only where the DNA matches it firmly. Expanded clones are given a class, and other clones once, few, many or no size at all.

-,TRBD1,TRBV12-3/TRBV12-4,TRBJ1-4,TGTGCCAGCAGCCCCGGGACAGGGGTGTTTTTT,CASSPGTGVFF
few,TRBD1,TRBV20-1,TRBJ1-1,TGCAGTGGCTTACAGGGGATGAACACTGAAGCTTTCTTT,CSGLQGMNTEAFF
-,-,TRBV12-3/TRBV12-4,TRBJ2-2,TGTGCCAGCACCCGGACCGGGGGTCTGACCGGGGAGCTGTTTTTT,CASTRTGGLTGELFF
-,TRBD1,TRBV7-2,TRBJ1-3,TGTGCCAGCAGCCAGCAGGGGGGATTGGGAAACACCATATATTTT,CASSQQGGLGNTIYF
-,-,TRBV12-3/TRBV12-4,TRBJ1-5,TGTGCCAGCAGGGAGGGGGGTAGCAATCAGCCCCAGCATTTT,CASREGGSNQPQHF
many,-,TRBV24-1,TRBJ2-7,TGTGCCACCAGTGACCCCCGACGGAGAGGATTCTACGAGCAGTACTTC,CATSDPRRRGFYEQYF
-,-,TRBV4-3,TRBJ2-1,TGCGCCAGCAGCCAAGATCGGGGGGCACGCAATGAGCAGTTCTTC,CASSQDRGARNEQFF
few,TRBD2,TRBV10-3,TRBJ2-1,TGTGCCATCAGTGACGGAGCGGGGGGTCCATACAATGAGCAGTTCTTC,CAISDGAGGPYNEQFF
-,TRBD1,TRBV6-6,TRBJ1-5,TGTGCCAGCAGCAATGACCAGGGGGTAGGCAATCAGCCCCAGCATTTT,CASSNDQGVGNQPQHF
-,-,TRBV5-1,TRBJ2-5,TGCGCCAGCAGCTTTACGGGGGGCCTGGAGACCCAGTACTTC,CASSFTGGLETQYF
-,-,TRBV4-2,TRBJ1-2,TGTGCCAGCAGCCAAGAGGGCAGCCTGTATGGCTACACCTTC,CASSQEGSLYGYTF
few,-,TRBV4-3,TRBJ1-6,TGCGCCAGCAGCCAAGAAACCGACAGTTGGTCACCCCTCCACTTT,CASSQETDSWSPLHF
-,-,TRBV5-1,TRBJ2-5,TGCGCCAGCAGCTTCGGGGCGGGGAAAGAGACCCAGTACTTC,CASSFGAGKETQYF
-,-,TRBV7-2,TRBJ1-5,TGTGCCAGCAGCTTAGCGCACCATAGCAATCAGCCCCAGCATTTT,CASSLAHHSNQPQHF
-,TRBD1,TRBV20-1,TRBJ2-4,TGCAGTGCTAGAGATTCCAGGGGGCTGAAAAACATTCAGTACTTC,CSARDSRGLKNIQYF
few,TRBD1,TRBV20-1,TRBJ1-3,TGCAGTGCTGCAGGGGGACCTGGAAACACCATATATTTT,CSAAGGPGNTIYF
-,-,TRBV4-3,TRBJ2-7,TGCGCCGGCAGCCACCATGGACAGCCTACCTACGAGCAGTACTTC,CAGSHHGQPTYEQYF
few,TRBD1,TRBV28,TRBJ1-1,TGTGCCAGCAGTACTACGACAGGGGGCACTGAAGCTTTCTTT,CASSTTTGGTEAFF
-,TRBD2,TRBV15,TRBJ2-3,TGTGCCACCAGCAGAGTGGGGGGGGGCACAGATACGCAGTATTTT,CATSRVGGGTDTQYF
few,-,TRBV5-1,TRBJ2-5,TGCGCCAGCAGCTGGGACGCACGGGAGACCCAGTACTTC,CASSWDARETQYF
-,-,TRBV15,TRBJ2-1,TGTGCCACCAGCAGAGAGGTCTTGCGGAATGAGCAGTTCTTC,CATSREVLRNEQFF
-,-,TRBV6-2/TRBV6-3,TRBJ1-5,TGTGCCAGCAGTTACTCGGGGACCGATCAGCCCCAGCATTTT,CASSYSGTDQPQHF
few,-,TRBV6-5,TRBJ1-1,TGTGCCAGCACCCGGTTCATGGGGAACACTGAAGCTTTCTTT,CASTRFMGNTEAFF
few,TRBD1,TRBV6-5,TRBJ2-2,TGTGCCAGCAGCAACAGGGGGCAGAACACCGGGGAGCTGTTTTTT,CASSNRGQNTGELFF
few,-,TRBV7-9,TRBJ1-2,TGTGCCAGCAGCTTACGAGGGAGGGGCTACACCTTC,CASSLRGRGYTF
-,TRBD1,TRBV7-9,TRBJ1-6,TGTGCCAGCAGCTCGGGACAGAAGAATTCACCCCTCCACTTT,CASSSGQKNSPLHF
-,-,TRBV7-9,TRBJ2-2,TGTGCCAGCAGCCAGGGCCCGAACACCGGGGAGCTGTTTTTT,CASSQGPNTGELFF